The 30 T cell receptor beta chains listed next were all sequenced from one sample in a study of vaccination effects on CD4 cells after COVID-19 (dated by TCRdb to between 2021 and 2024). Library preparation was by the immunoSEQ multiplex PCR assay. TCRdb's version of the immuneACCESS table is confined to in-frame rearrangements and falls short of the full clone set. An unresolved V gene accounts for under half of the shortfall where checked; the remainder is of unknown origin. The sample table lists about 66,000 clones, roughly 80% of them with a count of one. The top ten clonotypes cover under 2.5% of the sample. Their recognized antigens are unknown. After about 10 days of culture, CD4+ T cells were isolated with the EasySep CD4+ T cell isolation kit. Each participant got two doses of an mRNA SARS-CoV-2 vaccine, either BNT162b2 or mRNA-1273. Sample: CD4+ T cells from PBMCs cultured without peptide, taken after COVID-19 vaccination. These receptors all come from a human donor who received a COVID-19 vaccine.

The V call is TRBV6-5, the J call TRBJ1-2, with 8 positions matching TRBD1. This CDR3 spans 13 amino acids. The V and J ends lost 5 bases and 4 bases, in that order; junction bases with no gene match: 3. The germline gives CDR1 MNHEY, CDR2 SVGAGI. For the CDR3, the DNA is TGTGCCAGCAGTCAGGGGGCGGCCTATGGCTACACCTTC. This gives the protein CASSQGAAYGYTF.

The chain combines TRBV19 with TRBJ2-1, with TRBD2 as a possible D gene (7 bases). V dropped 4 bases and J dropped 3 bases, with 13 bases sitting between them. CDR1 is LNHDA, CDR2 SQIVND, per germline (reference sequence). This CDR3 contains 15 residues. In DNA form, the CDR3 reads TGTGCCAGTAGTAGGGGGGGGGCCAACTACAATGAGCAGTTCTTC. As protein: CASSRGGANYNEQFF.

The chain is built from TRBV6-5 and TRBJ1-1; D unresolved. This CDR3 is built from 11 residues. The V gene lost 7 bases and the J gene lost 1 base, with 4 bases spanning the gap. Germline V gene lookup returns CDR1 MNHEY and CDR2 SVGAGI. The CDR3 DNA sequence: TGTGCCAGCAAGGGGAACACTGAAGCTTTCTTT. Amino acid sequence: CASKGNTEAFF.

This clone has more than one count but fewer than ten. The V gene is TRBV7-2, the J gene TRBJ2-5; tentative D call: TRBD1 (5 bases). Germline V gives CDR1 SGHTA, CDR2 FQGNSA. Trimming removed 6 bases at V and 3 bases at J, with 8 bases between. The CDR3 has 12 amino acids. CDR3 residues: CASRGREETQYF. CDR3 nucleotide sequence: TGTGCCAGCAGGGGGCGCGAAGAGACCCAGTACTTC.

This clone has just a few counts. The chain combines TRBV5-1 with TRBJ1-2; D uncertain. The CDR3 covers 15 residues. Germline V gene lookup returns CDR1 SGHRS and CDR2 YFSETQ. V lost 4 bases to trimming and J lost 5 bases, with 18 bases between them. The CDR3 nucleotides are TGCGCCAGCAGCCCTACAATTGGACCCTTATATGGCTACACCTTC. Its translation is CASSPTIGPLYGYTF.

The V call is TRBV19, the J call TRBJ2-1; D possibly matches TRBD1 or TRBD2 (6 bases each). CDR1 is LNHDA, CDR2 SQIVND, per germline (reference sequence). The CDR3 contains 14 residues. V lost 4 bases and J lost 5, with 12 bases in between. CDR3 loop: CASSRRGVHNEQFF. The CDR3 DNA sequence: TGTGCCAGTAGTAGGAGGGGGGTCCACAATGAGCAGTTCTTC.

CDR3 nucleotide sequence: TGTGCCTGGAGTGAAGGCAATTATAATTCACCCCTCCACTTT. This sequence encodes CAWSEGNYNSPLHF. The chain couples TRBV30 to TRBJ1-6; D is ambiguous. The ends were cut back, 1 base at V and 4 bases at J, with 8 bases in the middle. Per the germline V gene, CDR1 is GTSNPN and CDR2 is SVGIG (reference sequence). The CDR3 length is 14 residues.

This clone was seen just once. The V gene is TRBV6-5, the J gene TRBJ2-3; 9 nucleotides match TRBD1. CDR1 is MNHEY, CDR2 SVGAGI, per germline. Trimming cost V 2 bases and J 3 bases; bases outside gene matches: 3. The length of the CDR3 is 15 residues. As DNA, the CDR3 is TGTGCCAGCAGTTACGAGACAGGGGGGACAGATACGCAGTATTTT. Translating gives CASSYETGGTDTQYF.

The CDR3 nucleotides read TGTGCCAGCAGCCCCGCGGGGGGTTGGGGTGAAGCTTTCTTT. This codes for CASSPAGGWGEAFF. The chain has TRBV7-2 and TRBJ1-1; D is possibly TRBD1 (5 bases). Trimming removed 5 bases from V and 7 bases from J, with 17 bases in between. CDR1 SGHTA and CDR2 FQGNSA come from the germline V gene. The CDR3 is made up of 14 amino acids. Full variable domain (remainder filled in from reference TRBV7-2 and TRBJ1-1): GAGVSQSPSNKVTEKGKDVELRCDPISGHTALYWYRQSLGQGLEFLIYFQGNSAPDKSGLPSDRFSAERTGGSVSTLTIQRTQQEDSAVYLCASSPAGGWGEAFFGQGTRLTVV.

The chain combines TRBV24-1 with TRBJ2-1; tentative D call: TRBD1 (7 bases). Deletions cut 5 bases from V and 14 bases from J, with 21 bases between. The V gene's germline CDR1 is KGHDR and CDR2 SFDVKD. The CDR3 is 14 residues long. The CDR3 reads CATSALGGTRGEFF. CDR3 nucleotides: TGTGCCACCAGTGCCCTAGGAGGGACCAGGGGGGAGTTCTTC.

This chain links TRBV6-5 with TRBJ1-1, with 7 bases identical to TRBD1. Trimming cost V 0 bases and J 4 bases; bases outside gene matches: 2. The CDR3 is made up of 14 amino acids. Germline V gene sequence: CDR1 MNHEY, CDR2 SVGAGI. This CDR3 is CASSYSRQGTEAFF. CDR3 DNA: TGTGCCAGCAGTTACTCCCGACAGGGCACTGAAGCTTTCTTT.

V gene TRBV7-9 combines with J gene TRBJ2-5; TRBD2 aligns across 15 bases. V lost 5 bases and J lost 5; bases outside the gene matches: 6. This CDR3 spans 16 amino acids. The germline CDR1 and CDR2 sequences are SEHNR and FQNEAQ (reference sequence). The CDR3 protein is CASSHRTSGGAETQYF. The CDR3 nucleotides read TGTGCCAGCAGCCACCGGACTAGCGGGGGGGCTGAGACCCAGTACTTC.

The chain employs TRBV9 and TRBJ2-1, with 9 positions matching TRBD1. The V segment lost 2 bases and the J segment 7 bases; nucleotides outside the gene matches: 7. The CDR3 length is 15 residues. CDR1 is SGDLS and CDR2 is YYNGEE in the germline V gene. Written as DNA, the CDR3 is TGTGCCAGCAGCGTCGGGGACAGGGTCAGGAATGAGCAGTTCTTC. It specifies CASSVGDRVRNEQFF.

This clone was observed a handful of times. The V call is TRBV15, the J call TRBJ2-4; TRBD1 might be the D (6 bases). Germline CDR1 reads LNHNV; CDR2 reads YYDKDF (reference sequence). The CDR3 consists of 13 residues. V was shortened by 1 base and J by 9 bases, with 10 bases between the two germline ends. CDR3 in DNA: TGTGCCACCAGCAGAGGTACAGGGTCCATTCAGTACTTC. This codes for CATSRGTGSIQYF. Drawing the rest from reference TRBV15 and TRBJ2-4, the complete variable domain is DAMVIQNPRYQVTQFGKPVTLSCSQTLNHNVMYWYQQKSSQAPKLLFHYYDKDFNNEADTPDNFQSRRPNTSFCFLDIRSPGLGDTAMYLCATSRGTGSIQYFGAGTRLSVL.

A few counts support this clone. The CDR3 protein is CASMGVRTGGGTQYF. In DNA, the CDR3 is TGTGCCAGTATGGGTGTGAGGACAGGGGGTGGTACGCAGTATTTT. The V call is TRBV19, the J call TRBJ2-3; 10 bases agree with TRBD1. The germline CDR1 and CDR2 sequences are LNHDA and SQIVND (reference sequence). The ends lost 7 bases at V and 8 bases at J; junction bases unmatched: 12. CDR3 length: 15 residues.

This clone was found a few times. V is TRBV27 and J is TRBJ2-4, with 7 bases matching TRBD1. Trimming removed 6 bases from V and 5 bases from J; junction bases left unmatched: 7. The CDR3 sequence is 14 residues long. Germline assignment: CDR1 MNHEY and CDR2 SMNVEV (reference sequence). Written as DNA, the CDR3 is TGTGCCAGCAGCAGACAGGGACCCCAAAACATTCAGTACTTC. This codes for CASSRQGPQNIQYF.

The genes are TRBV2 and TRBJ1-6; 8 nucleotides match TRBD1. Per the germline V gene, CDR1 is SNHLY and CDR2 is FYNNEI. V gave up 5 bases and J gave up 8 bases; unmatched junction bases: 8. The CDR3 sequence is 15 residues long. DNA for the CDR3: TGTGCCAGCAGTCAAAACGACAGGGGTTATTCACCCCTCCACTTT. This sequence encodes CASSQNDRGYSPLHF.

The rearrangement uses TRBV27 and TRBJ2-2, with D maybe TRBD1 (5 bases). Germline V gene data show CDR1 as MNHEY and CDR2 as SMNVEV (reference sequence). CDR3 length: 15 residues. Trimming took 5 bases from V and 4 from J, leaving 14 bases between them. The CDR3 reads CASSEVGVGTGELFF. DNA of the CDR3: TGTGCCAGCAGTGAAGTAGGGGTGGGCACCGGGGAGCTGTTTTTT.

This rearrangement joins TRBV6-5 to TRBJ2-1, with TRBD1 identical over 7 bases. V was clipped by 4 bases and J by 8 bases; unmatched bases: 11. CDR1 is MNHEY, CDR2 SVGAGI, per germline. This CDR3 has 15 residues. For the CDR3, the DNA is TGTGCCAGCAGTTCATCGGGGACAGAAAGTCATGAGCAGTTCTTC. Protein: CASSSSGTESHEQFF.

V and J are TRBV11-2 and TRBJ1-1; unclear D gene. Germline values: CDR1 SGHAT, CDR2 FQNNGV. The ends were cut back, 3 bases at V and 1 base at J, with 6 bases in the middle. This CDR3 has 13 residues. The CDR3 reads CASSFRQNTEAFF. The CDR3 DNA is TGTGCCAGCAGCTTTCGACAGAACACTGAAGCTTTCTTT.

The chain joins TRBV15 to TRBJ2-2; D not certain. The V gene lost 1 base and the J gene lost 5 bases, with 5 bases spanning the gap. Germline V lookup: CDR1 LNHNV, CDR2 YYDKDF (reference sequence). The CDR3 consists of 13 residues. CDR3 in DNA: TGTGCCACCAGCAGAGCCAGGACCGGGGAGCTGTTTTTT. As protein: CATSRARTGELFF.

This chain uses TRBV5-1 with TRBJ2-3; weak D call: TRBD1 (5 bases). Trimming took off 8 bases at V and 0 bases at J, with 19 bases between the two ends. Germline-derived CDR1 and CDR2 are SGHRS and YFSETQ. This CDR3 is 16 amino acids long. The CDR3 nucleotides read TGCGCCAGTTCGCCCAACCAGGGTGGAAGCACAGATACGCAGTATTTT. It is translated as CASSPNQGGSTDTQYF.

Only a few counts were recorded for this clone. This sequence joins TRBV5-6 and TRBJ2-1, with unresolved D. This CDR3 is built from 16 residues. From germline, CDR1 is SGHDT and CDR2 YYEEEE. V was clipped by 3 bases and J by 0 bases, with 13 bases between them. CDR3 residues: CASSSLTELSYNEQFF. The CDR3, as DNA: TGTGCCAGCAGCTCCCTGACTGAACTCTCCTACAATGAGCAGTTCTTC. Looking up the rest from reference TRBV5-6 and TRBJ2-1 gives the full variable domain: DAGVTQSPTHLIKTRGQQVTLRCSPKSGHDTVSWYQQALGQGPQFIFQYYEEEERQRGNFPDRFSGHQFPNYSSELNVNALLLGDSALYLCASSSLTELSYNEQFFGPGTRLTVL.

This clone was detected once. The V and J genes are TRBV12-3 or TRBV12-4 and TRBJ2-1, with 8 bases lining up with TRBD2. V shed 3 bases, J shed 6 bases, and the junction held 1 base outside the gene matches. CDR3 length: 13 amino acids. The CDR3 loop is CASSFGGANEQFF. CDR3 coding DNA: TGTGCCAGCAGTTTCGGGGGGGCCAATGAGCAGTTCTTC.

The rearrangement links TRBV18 to TRBJ2-4; D is undetermined. Germline V gives CDR1 KGHSH, CDR2 LQKENI. Trimming took off 8 bases at V and 0 bases at J, with 11 bases between the two ends. This CDR3 contains 14 residues. For the CDR3, the DNA is TGTGCCAGCCAAGATACCCTAGCCAAAAACATTCAGTACTTC. Its protein product is CASQDTLAKNIQYF.

The chain has TRBV6-5 and TRBJ1-2; a possible D gene is TRBD1 (5 bases). V lost 5 bases to trimming and J lost 2 bases, with 15 bases between them. The CDR3 contains 15 residues. Germline loops: CDR1 MNHEY, CDR2 SVGAGI. CDR3 nucleotide sequence: TGTGCCAGCAGTCCGGGACGGTCCGTGAACTATGGCTACACCTTC. Translating it yields CASSPGRSVNYGYTF.

V usage is TRBV5-1 and J usage is TRBJ2-6, with unresolved D. The CDR3 runs to 14 residues. Germline values: CDR1 SGHRS, CDR2 YFSETQ. Trimming removed 4 bases from V and 2 bases from J, with 7 bases in between. In nucleotides, the CDR3 is TGCGCCAGCAGCGAAACGGCTGGGGCCAACGTCCTGACTTTC. It yields the protein CASSETAGANVLTF.

This chain uses TRBV18 with TRBJ1-4, with a possible D match to TRBD1 (5 bases). The V end lost 4 bases, the J end lost 8 bases, and 20 bases lay between the germline ends. The CDR3 has 16 amino acids. In germline, CDR1 is KGHSH, CDR2 LQKENI. For the CDR3, the DNA is TGTGCCAGCTCACTAATGGATGCAGGGAATAACGAAAAACTGTTTTTT. Translating it yields CASSLMDAGNNEKLFF.

This chain joins TRBV5-6 and TRBJ1-4; D not resolved. This CDR3 region has 14 residues. CDR1 and CDR2 from the germline V gene are SGHDT and YYEEEE. Between the trimmed V and J ends, which lost 3 bases and 5 bases, there was a span of 11 bases. Written as DNA, the CDR3 is TGTGCCAGCAGCTGGAGGGAGGGAAATGAAAAACTGTTTTTT. Protein sequence: CASSWREGNEKLFF. Supplemented by reference TRBV5-6 and TRBJ1-4, the full variable domain reads DAGVTQSPTHLIKTRGQQVTLRCSPKSGHDTVSWYQQALGQGPQFIFQYYEEEERQRGNFPDRFSGHQFPNYSSELNVNALLLGDSALYLCASSWREGNEKLFFGSGTQLSVL.

The V and J genes are TRBV7-2 and TRBJ1-1, with TRBD1 identical over 9 bases. Germline loops: CDR1 SGHTA, CDR2 FQGNSA. The CDR3 has 14 residues. V was clipped by 6 bases and J by 7 bases; unmatched bases: 9. The CDR3 is CASSSTGGVGEAFF. The CDR3 bases are TGTGCCAGCAGTTCCACAGGGGGCGTAGGTGAAGCTTTCTTT.